This TCR beta chain came from a study of tissue T cells after allogeneic stem cell transplantation. Regarding the study as a whole: The study did not identify alloreactive or antigen-specific tissue TCRs, and some clones might be persisting host cells. This small cohort was clinically heterogeneous, and sampling depth was a limitation.

A word on this clone: Its antigen remains unidentified. The genes and germline here are from mouse. Read data end 1 residue before the CDR3 end; the end is taken from the germline J gene.

Germline V CDR1 and CDR2: LGHNA, YNLKQL (reference sequence). J gave up 3 bases and V 4 bases, and 2 bases lay outside the gene matches. CDR3 length equals 14 residues. Here immunoSEQ multiplex PCR was the method, and the copy in TCRdb shows in-frame clones only, minus some. The table records about 20,000 clones, about 70% of them present only once. The chain uses TRBV5 and TRBJ2-7; 11 positions agree with TRBD2. Sequences were obtained from spleen. The clonotype was recovered from a female BALB/c mouse in good health. The strain's MHC haplotype is H2-d. CDR3 region: CASSPGLGGYEQYF. Partial CDR3 DNA: TGTGCCAGCAGCCCCGGACTGGGGGGCTATGAACAGTAC.